This is a list of T cell receptor beta chains from one sample in a study of T cell responses to AZD1222 COVID-19 vaccine. Measured with immunoSEQ multiplex PCR; TCRdb has only the in-frame clones, and not every one. The sample yields 100,000 to 150,000 clones, 85% to 90% seen once. Sequencing used peripheral blood, obtained 28 days after the second AZD1222 dose. These receptors originate from an adult who received the AZD1222 COVID-19 vaccine. CDR3s include the opening cysteine and the closing phenylalanine or tryptophan. The D gene is left open where the match is weak. Some rows have no size entry. The others give once, few or many, or a class for an expanded clone.

d_call clone_size j_call v_call cdr3_nt cdr3_aa
TRBD1 - TRBJ2-5 TRBV6-5 TGTGCCAGCAGTACAGGGGAAGGAAAGACCCAGTACTTC CASSTGEGKTQYF
- - TRBJ2-5 TRBV5-1 TGCGCCAGCAGCTTGGCCCCGGGACACTACCAAGAGACCCAGTACTTC CASSLAPGHYQETQYF
TRBD1 once TRBJ2-2 TRBV2 TGTGCCAGCAGTTACACAGGGGAAGGCACCGGGGAGCTGTTTTTT CASSYTGEGTGELFF
TRBD1 - TRBJ1-5 TRBV6-1 TGTGCCAGCAGTGAAAACGGACAGGTCCAACTTCAGCCCCAGCATTTT CASSENGQVQLQPQHF
TRBD2 - TRBJ2-7 TRBV4-1 TGCGCCAGCAGCCCAGCCGGGGGGGCCTACGAGCAGTACTTC CASSPAGGAYEQYF
- - TRBJ1-4 TRBV6-1 TGTGCCAGCAGTGAAGCTAGGGGAGGGTGGGGTGAAAAACTGTTTTTT CASSEARGGWGEKLFF
- - TRBJ2-3 TRBV5-1 TGCGCCAGCAGCTTGGAAGAGAACTCCCCAATACCCCAGTATTTT CASSLEENSPIPQYF
TRBD2 once TRBJ2-3 TRBV14 TGTGCCAGCAGCCCCTCTAGCGGGGGGATCACAGATACGCAGTATTTT CASSPSSGGITDTQYF
TRBD1 few TRBJ2-2 TRBV3-1/TRBV3-2 TGTGCCAGCAGCCAATATCGGGACAGGGCTAACACCGGGGAGCTGTTTTTT CASSQYRDRANTGELFF
- - TRBJ2-3 TRBV27 TGTGCCAGCACAACAGGGGGGGACACAGATACGCAGTATTTT CASTTGGDTDTQYF
- - TRBJ1-3 TRBV2 TGTGCCAGCAGTGACGTAGACACCATATATTTT CASSDVDTIYF
- - TRBJ1-3 TRBV18 TGTGCCAGCTCACCCCTTACGACAGGAGGAGGAAACACCATATATTTT CASSPLTTGGGNTIYF
- - TRBJ1-2 TRBV4-3 TGCGCCAGCAGCCAAGTTTCCTCAGGGGCCTGGGGCTACACCTTC CASSQVSSGAWGYTF
TRBD2 - TRBJ2-1 TRBV6-5 TGTGCCAGCTGGGGACTAGCGGGGAGGCAGGGTGAGCAGTTCTTC CASWGLAGRQGEQFF
TRBD1 - TRBJ1-6 TRBV5-1 TGCGCCAGCAGCCCGGGACAGGGAGATTCACCCCTCCACTTT CASSPGQGDSPLHF
TRBD2 - TRBJ2-5 TRBV9 TGTGCCAGCAGCATGACTGATAGCGGGGGGGCGGAGACCCAGTACTTC CASSMTDSGGAETQYF
TRBD2 - TRBJ2-1 TRBV24-1 TGTGCCACCAGTGATTGGACTAGCGGGGGGGGCTACAATGAGCAGTTCTTC CATSDWTSGGGYNEQFF
TRBD2 - TRBJ2-1 TRBV12-3/TRBV12-4 TGTGCCAGCACCCGACTAGCCAATGAGCAGTTCTTC CASTRLANEQFF
- once TRBJ1-1 TRBV2 TGTGCCAGCAGTGACTGGGGGTTGAACACTGAAGCTTTCTTT CASSDWGLNTEAFF
TRBD2 few TRBJ2-3 TRBV3-1/TRBV3-2 TGTGCCAGCAGCCAAGATGTAGCGGGGAACACAGATACGCAGTATTTT CASSQDVAGNTDTQYF
- - TRBJ2-1 TRBV7-2 TGTGCCAGCAGCCTACTAGGTATAGGGGATAATGAGCAGTTCTTC CASSLLGIGDNEQFF
- - TRBJ2-2 TRBV5-6 TGTGCCAGCAGCTGGAGGGGGCGGGGGCCCGTCGGGGAGCTGTTTTTT CASSWRGRGPVGELFF
- - TRBJ2-7 TRBV6-5 TGTGCCAGCAGTTACTCTAGGGGCTACGAGCAGTACTTC CASSYSRGYEQYF
- - TRBJ1-5 TRBV20-1 TGCAGTGCTAGTGTAACTGGGCGGCCCCAGCATTTT CSASVTGRPQHF
- - TRBJ1-2 TRBV9 TGTGCCAGCAGCGAGGAGGCTGGAGCTAGGTATGGCTACACCTTC CASSEEAGARYGYTF
TRBD1 - TRBJ1-1 TRBV19 TGTGCCAGTAGTATTTTGGGACAGTACACTGAAGCTTTCTTT CASSILGQYTEAFF
TRBD2 - TRBJ2-7 TRBV6-5 TGTGCCAGCAGCCCCGCGGGGGGCGGTTCCTACGAGCAGTACTTC CASSPAGGGSYEQYF
- - TRBJ1-6 TRBV5-1 TGCGCCAGCACCGGCTTGGAACCCAATTCACCCCTCCACTTT CASTGLEPNSPLHF
- - TRBJ1-5 TRBV20-1 TGCAGTGCTAGAGCTGGGGGGACCCAGCATTTT CSARAGGTQHF
- - TRBJ2-7 TRBV21-1 TGTGCCAGCCCCCGGGCCAGCTCCTACGAGCAGTACTTC CASPRASSYEQYF
- - TRBJ1-5 TRBV2 TGTGCCAGCAGTGAAGTGAATGGTGGCAATCAGCCCCAGCATTTT CASSEVNGGNQPQHF
- - TRBJ2-7 TRBV19 TGTGCCAGTAGTACTTTACTAGCCGACGAGCAGTACTTC CASSTLLADEQYF
TRBD2 - TRBJ2-3 TRBV4-1 TGCGCCAGCAGCCAAGAGACTAGCGGGGGGGTTAGCACAGATACGCAGTATTTT CASSQETSGGVSTDTQYF
TRBD1 - TRBJ1-2 TRBV19 TGTGCCAGTAAAAAGGCGGGGACAGGGACCCTCTACTATGGCTACACCTTC CASKKAGTGTLYYGYTF
- - TRBJ2-5 TRBV3-1/TRBV3-2 TGTGCCAGCAGCCAAGATCGGCGGGTTGAGGGTGGGTCCCAGTACTTC CASSQDRRVEGGSQYF
TRBD1 - TRBJ2-2 TRBV15 TGTGCCACCAGCAGAATTGGACAGGGGGCGGCCGGGGAGCTGTTTTTT CATSRIGQGAAGELFF
TRBD1 - TRBJ1-6 TRBV3-1/TRBV3-2 TGTGCCAGCAGATTTGACAGGGTCTCACCCCTCCACTTT CASRFDRVSPLHF
TRBD1 - TRBJ1-1 TRBV19 TGTGCCAGTAGTATAAAGGGGGCGAGCTTCTTTAACACTGAAGCTTTCTTT CASSIKGASFFNTEAFF